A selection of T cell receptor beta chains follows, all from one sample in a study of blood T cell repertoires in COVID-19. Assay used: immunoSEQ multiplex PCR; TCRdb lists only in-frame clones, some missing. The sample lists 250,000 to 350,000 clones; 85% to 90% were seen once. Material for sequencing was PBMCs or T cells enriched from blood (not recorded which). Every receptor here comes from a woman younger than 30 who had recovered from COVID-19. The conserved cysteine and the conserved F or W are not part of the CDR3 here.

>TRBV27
ASSLLAGGDGYT
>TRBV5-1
ASSLAGTGNEKLF
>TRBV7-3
ASSLSGRQTQY
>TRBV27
ASSFTQTGTGHTEAF
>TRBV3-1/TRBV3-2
ASSVTNSGKTQY
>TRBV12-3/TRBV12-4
ASSLRRVEGYT
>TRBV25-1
ASSEYFPGDSDTEAF
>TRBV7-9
ASSPRDRGINPYNEQF
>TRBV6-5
ASSRAVVQPQH
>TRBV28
ASSLPGSDYEQY
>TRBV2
ASILRGPLEKLF
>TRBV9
ASSVGQGAYGYT
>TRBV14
ASSHGQGGYEQY
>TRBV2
ASSDVDRGYTEAF
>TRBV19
ASSIRRGGKETQY
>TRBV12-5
ASGFWTAGNTIY
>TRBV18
ASSSQRGENEQF
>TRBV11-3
ASSSRGLNTEAF
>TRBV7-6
ASSRAPPDRGIGYGYT
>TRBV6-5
ASRQGGEEKLF
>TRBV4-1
ASSQGGPYEQY
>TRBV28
ASIPILRTHNYGYT
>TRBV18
ASSPVQTDTQY
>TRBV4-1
ASGKERGTPLH
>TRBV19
ASRPDLGDYGYT